This TCR beta chain was obtained from a study of T cells after yellow fever vaccination. Overall study results and limits: The presence of abundant clonotypes contaminating from the bulk population was possible in FACS-sorted repertoires. After the booster, over 95% of CD4 and 88% of CD8 primary-response clones were re-detected.

Trimming shortened V by 0 bases and J by 0 bases, and 12 bases separated the two germline ends. This CDR3 is 15 amino acids long. The germline V gene encodes CDR1 DFQATT and CDR2 SNEGSKA (reference sequence). Of note for this clonotype: Its antigen is not identified.

Each CDR3 protein is one row after TCRdb ran MiXCR on the 5' RACE reads. The data contain hundreds of thousands of distinct CDR3 sequences, more than 3% of them seen just once; the ten biggest clones take up roughly a quarter. The specimen was PBMCs, collected on the day of the yellow fever booster vaccination. This sequence originates from a man between 18 and 29 years old who received the YFV17D yellow fever vaccine. The chain uses TRBV20-1 and TRBJ2-7, with D hard to call. CDR3 nucleotide sequence: TGCAGTGCTAGAGATATACAGAGATCCTCCTACGAGCAGTACTTC. Its protein product is CSARDIQRSSYEQYF.